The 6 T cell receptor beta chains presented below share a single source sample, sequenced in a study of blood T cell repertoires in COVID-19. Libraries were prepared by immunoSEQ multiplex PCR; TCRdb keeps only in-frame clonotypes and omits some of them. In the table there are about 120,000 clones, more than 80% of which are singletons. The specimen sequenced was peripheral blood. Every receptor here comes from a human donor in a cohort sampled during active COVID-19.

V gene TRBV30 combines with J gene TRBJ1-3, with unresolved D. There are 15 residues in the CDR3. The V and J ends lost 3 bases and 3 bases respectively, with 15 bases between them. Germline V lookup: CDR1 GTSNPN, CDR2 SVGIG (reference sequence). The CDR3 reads CAWSVQSSVGNTIYF. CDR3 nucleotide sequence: TGTGCCTGGAGCGTACAGAGCTCGGTTGGAAACACCATATATTTT.

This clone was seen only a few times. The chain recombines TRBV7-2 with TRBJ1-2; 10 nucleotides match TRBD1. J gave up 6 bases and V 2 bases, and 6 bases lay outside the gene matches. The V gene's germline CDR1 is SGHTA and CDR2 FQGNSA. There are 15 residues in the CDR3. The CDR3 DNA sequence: TGTGCCAGCAGCTTACAACCGGGACAGGGGCATGGCTACACCTTC. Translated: CASSLQPGQGHGYTF.

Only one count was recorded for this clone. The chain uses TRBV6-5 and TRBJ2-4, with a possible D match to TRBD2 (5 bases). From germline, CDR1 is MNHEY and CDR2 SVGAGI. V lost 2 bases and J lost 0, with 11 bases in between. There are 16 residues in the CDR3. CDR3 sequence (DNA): TGTGCCAGCAGTTACGAGGCGGGCCTAGCCAAAAACATTCAGTACTTC. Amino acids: CASSYEAGLAKNIQYF.

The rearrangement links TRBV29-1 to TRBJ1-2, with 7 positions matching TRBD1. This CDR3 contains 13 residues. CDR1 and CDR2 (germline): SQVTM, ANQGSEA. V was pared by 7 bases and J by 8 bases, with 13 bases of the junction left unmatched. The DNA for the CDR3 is TGCAGCGGCGTACCCCAGGGGGAGGAAGGCTACACCTTC. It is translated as CSGVPQGEEGYTF. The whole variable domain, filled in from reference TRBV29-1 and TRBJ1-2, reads SAVISQKPSRDICQRGTSLTIQCQVDSQVTMMFWYRQQPGQSLTLIATANQGSEATYESGFVIDKFPISRPNLTFSTLTVSNMSPEDSSIYLCSGVPQGEEGYTFGSGTRLTVV.

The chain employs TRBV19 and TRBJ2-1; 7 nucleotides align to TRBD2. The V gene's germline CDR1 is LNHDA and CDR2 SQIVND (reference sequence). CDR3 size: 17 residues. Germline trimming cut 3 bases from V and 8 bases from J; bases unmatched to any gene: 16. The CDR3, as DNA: TGTGCCAGTAGTATCATAGCTCAGCGGGGCCGTCTGTATGAGCAGTTCTTC. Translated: CASSIIAQRGRLYEQFF.

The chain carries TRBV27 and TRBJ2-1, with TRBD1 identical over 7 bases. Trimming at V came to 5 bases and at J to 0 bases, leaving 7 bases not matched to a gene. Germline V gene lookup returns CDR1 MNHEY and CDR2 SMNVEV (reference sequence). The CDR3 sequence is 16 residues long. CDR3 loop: CASSHSGGNSYNEQFF. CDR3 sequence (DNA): TGTGCCAGCAGTCACTCAGGGGGAAACTCCTACAATGAGCAGTTCTTC.